Given below is one T cell receptor beta chain in context. No antigen is known for it. In the ViraFEST assay, antigen-specific CD4+ clonotypes were identified by expansion after peptide-pool stimulation. Following culture for roughly 10 days, CD4+ T cells were isolated. Nobody among the vaccine recipients had prior SARS-CoV-2 infection (nucleocapsid antibodies were negative). Half of the medium was exchanged for IL-2 medium on both days 3 and 7. TCRdb keeps only in-frame clones here, not all; method: immunoSEQ multiplex PCR. The sample lists some 79,000 clones; roughly 74% were seen once. The data stem from a study of vaccination effects on CD4 cells after COVID-19. Study-wide background: Two-dose vaccination with either BNT162b2 or mRNA-1273 was given to the participants.

Germline CDR1 and CDR2: SEHNR and FQNEAQ (reference sequence). After removal of 1 base from V and 8 bases from J, the junction contained 6 bases not matched to a gene. The CDR3 consists of 15 residues. Sample: CD4+ T cells from PBMCs cultured with HCoV-229E spike peptides, taken before COVID-19 vaccination. This rearrangement joins TRBV7-9 to TRBJ2-1; 9 bases agree with TRBD1. The sequence came from a human donor who received a COVID-19 vaccine. DNA for the CDR3: TGTGCCAGCAGCTTAGTTTCCGGACAGGGGCATGAGCAGTTCTTC. Translated: CASSLVSGQGHEQFF.